This TCR beta chain was captured by sequencing in a study of CD8+ T cells in alopecia areata. Stated treatment: oral pan-JAK inhibitor, 5-10 mg twice daily. Reverse transcription of extracted RNA yielded cDNA, which provided the sequencing template. TCRdb keeps only in-frame clones here, not all; method: immunoSEQ multiplex PCR. The data hold about 190,000 clones, with approximately 56% observed a single time. Germline V gives CDR1 SQVTM, CDR2 ANQGSEA. The CDR3 loop spans 12 amino acids. V shed 4 bases and J shed 5 bases, with 9 bases lying between them. Here the sequenced sample was CD4+ T cells sorted from blood, taken at week 4, from a patient treated with tofacitinib. This sequence joins TRBV29-1 and TRBJ2-4, with D maybe TRBD1 (6 bases). The clonotype comes from a human donor with alopecia areata. CDR3 coding DNA: TGCAGCGTTGTGCAGGGGCAAAACATTCAGTACTTC. Protein sequence: CSVVQGQNIQYF.